This T cell receptor (beta chain) stems from a study of blood T cell repertoires in COVID-19. Whole-study context: Researchers got acute and convalescent COVID-19 samples from the United States, Italy and Spain. Nucleic acid was either cDNA or gDNA, and it came from T cells, B-cell-depleted T cells, or PBMCs.

Per the germline V gene, CDR1 is KGHSH and CDR2 is LQKENI. The ends were cut back, 3 bases at V and 7 bases at J, with 12 bases in the middle. CDR3 length: 13 residues. The repertoire was sequenced with immunoSEQ multiplex PCR; TCRdb's copy has only in-frame clones and lacks some. This table holds about 130,000 clones, roughly 74% found once. The specimen sequenced was peripheral blood. The sequence was collected from a man between 60 and 75 years old with acute or convalescent COVID-19. The rearrangement uses TRBV18 and TRBJ1-1, with a possible D match to TRBD1 (5 bases). Here the CDR3 reads CASSPLDTLEAFF. CDR3 DNA: TGTGCCAGCTCACCGCTGGACACTCTTGAAGCTTTCTTT. Looking up the rest from reference TRBV18 and TRBJ1-1 gives the full variable domain: NAGVMQNPRHLVRRRGQEARLRCSPMKGHSHVYWYRQLPEEGLKFMVYLQKENIIDESGMPKERFSAEFPKEGPSILRIQQVVRGDSAAYFCASSPLDTLEAFFGQGTRLTVV.